These T cell receptor beta chains were read from a single sample in a study of graft-versus-host responses after intestinal transplantation. These TCRs are of unknown antigen specificity. Method: immunoSEQ multiplex PCR; TCRdb's copy keeps in-frame clones and lacks some. Seen here are fewer than 150,000 clones, around nine tenths observed once, and the top ten hold approximately 0.17%. The material sequenced was unstimulated CD4+ T cells sorted from spleen or lymph node cells, taken before intestinal transplant. The receptors stem from a human donor who received an intestinal transplant. Both conserved end residues are part of each CDR3. D genes are given only for firm matches. A clone size is listed for some rows: how often the clone was seen (once, few, many), or a class if it is expanded.

size,D,J,V,CDR3,DNA
once,-,TRBJ2-3,TRBV5-4,CASSLETDTQYF,TGTGCCAGCAGCTTAGAAACAGATACGCAGTATTTT
-,TRBD2,TRBJ2-7,TRBV14,CASSPPGLAAYEQYF,TGTGCCAGCAGCCCCCCGGGACTAGCCGCTTACGAGCAGTACTTC
-,-,TRBJ1-5,TRBV2,CASSERVYSNQPQHF,TGTGCCAGCAGTGAAAGGGTATATAGCAATCAGCCCCAGCATTTT
-,-,TRBJ2-5,TRBV18,CASSPGNREGTQYF,TGTGCCAGCTCACCAGGGAACAGGGAGGGGACCCAGTACTTC
-,-,TRBJ2-2,TRBV7-3,CASSPRYAGELFF,TGTGCCAGCAGCCCGCGGTACGCCGGGGAGCTGTTTTTT
few,-,TRBJ1-2,TRBV19,CASSRGGTRNGYTF,TGTGCCAGTAGTAGAGGGGGAACGAGAAATGGCTACACCTTC
-,TRBD2,TRBJ2-7,TRBV27,CASSFQKYRSLAGVHTYEQYF,TGTGCCAGCAGTTTTCAGAAATATCGCTCACTAGCGGGGGTTCACACCTACGAGCAGTACTTC
-,TRBD1,TRBJ1-4,TRBV6-1,CASSYRTGEKLFF,TGTGCCAGCAGTTATCGGACAGGGGAAAAACTGTTTTTT
-,TRBD2,TRBJ2-2,TRBV7-7,CASSTGGTNTGELFF,TGTGCCAGCAGCACGGGGGGGACGAACACCGGGGAGCTGTTTTTT
-,TRBD1,TRBJ2-7,TRBV6-5,CASSSLPTGNYEQYF,TGTGCCAGCAGCTCCCTTCCGACAGGGAACTACGAGCAGTACTTC
-,-,TRBJ2-6,TRBV6-1,CASSDLSKGANVLTF,TGTGCCAGCAGTGATCTCTCAAAAGGGGCCAACGTCCTGACTTTC
-,-,TRBJ1-1,TRBV20-1,CSASPRVEAFF,TGCAGTGCTAGCCCCAGGGTTGAAGCTTTCTTT
-,TRBD1,TRBJ1-2,TRBV6-5,CASHSTGGNYGYTF,TGTGCCAGCCACTCGACAGGGGGTAACTATGGCTACACCTTC
few,-,TRBJ2-7,TRBV19,CALTASGYEQYF,TGTGCCTTGACAGCCTCCGGCTACGAGCAGTACTTC
-,-,TRBJ1-4,TRBV7-9,CASSFQGRGEKLFF,TGTGCCAGCAGCTTTCAGGGTCGGGGCGAAAAACTGTTTTTT
-,-,TRBJ2-2,TRBV7-2,CASSLGSNTGELFF,TGTGCCAGCAGCTTAGGATCAAACACCGGGGAGCTGTTTTTT
-,TRBD1,TRBJ1-1,TRBV19,CASIPSTGATEAFF,TGTGCCAGTATCCCCTCGACAGGGGCCACTGAAGCTTTCTTT
once,-,TRBJ2-3,TRBV29-1,CSVRDGIFFTDTQYF,TGCAGCGTTAGGGACGGAATCTTCTTCACAGATACGCAGTATTTT
once,-,TRBJ2-1,TRBV20-1,CRPGAGNEQFF,TGCAGGCCGGGGGCGGGCAATGAGCAGTTCTTC
-,-,TRBJ2-7,TRBV15,CATSRDPAYEQYF,TGTGCCACCAGCAGAGATCCCGCCTACGAGCAGTACTTC
-,-,TRBJ1-3,TRBV2,CASRKNRGGTGNTIYF,TGTGCCAGCAGGAAAAACAGAGGTGGAACGGGAAACACCATATATTTT
-,-,TRBJ2-2,TRBV5-1,CASTSGQAAGELFF,TGCGCCAGCACGTCGGGGCAGGCGGCCGGGGAGCTGTTTTTT
-,TRBD1,TRBJ1-2,TRBV5-5,CASSFWTGHDGYTF,TGTGCCAGCAGCTTCTGGACAGGCCATGATGGCTACACCTTC
-,TRBD2,TRBJ2-7,TRBV10-3,CASGTSGVSSSYEQYF,TGTGCCAGCGGCACTAGCGGGGTTTCCAGCTCCTACGAGCAGTACTTC
-,-,TRBJ2-2,TRBV29-1,CSVIVGSQSTGELFF,TGCAGCGTCATAGTAGGGTCCCAATCGACCGGGGAGCTGTTTTTT
-,TRBD1,TRBJ2-7,TRBV4-1,CASSQPSSTGEAYEQYF,TGCGCCAGCAGCCAACCAAGCTCGACAGGGGAGGCCTACGAGCAGTACTTC
-,TRBD1,TRBJ2-3,TRBV5-1,CASSQTRTGGTDTQYF,TGCGCCAGCAGCCAAACCAGGACAGGGGGGACAGATACGCAGTATTTT
-,-,TRBJ1-5,TRBV6-5,CASSGGFSQPQHF,TGTGCCAGCAGCGGGGGATTCTCTCAGCCCCAGCATTTT
-,-,TRBJ1-1,TRBV18,CASSPRVGNTEAFF,TGTGCCAGCTCACCCAGGGTAGGGAACACTGAAGCTTTCTTT
-,TRBD1,TRBJ1-4,TRBV5-1,CASSRGGWDEKLFF,TGCGCCAGCAGCCGAGGGGGCTGGGATGAAAAACTGTTTTTT
-,-,TRBJ1-1,TRBV9,CASSVVGENTEAFF,TGTGCCAGCAGCGTAGTGGGGGAGAACACTGAAGCTTTCTTT
-,-,TRBJ1-5,TRBV2,CASSEDSLSSQHF,TGTGCCAGCAGTGAGGACAGCCTCTCCTCCCAGCATTTT
-,TRBD1,TRBJ1-2,TRBV5-6,CASSLLDRDYGYTF,TGTGCCAGCAGCTTGTTGGACAGGGACTATGGCTACACCTTC
-,-,TRBJ2-3,TRBV6-5,CASSSDLRGTQYF,TGTGCCAGCAGTTCGGACTTACGGGGTACGCAGTATTTT
-,-,TRBJ2-7,TRBV4-2,CASSQDLGVALLRSQYF,TGTGCCAGCAGCCAAGACCTTGGCGTAGCCCTACTACGGAGTCAGTACTTC
-,-,TRBJ2-3,TRBV14,CASSQDLGVSTDTQYF,TGTGCCAGCAGCCAAGATCTGGGGGTCAGCACAGATACGCAGTATTTT
once,-,TRBJ2-1,TRBV7-2,CASSLSKSSSYNEQFF,TGTGCCAGCAGCTTATCAAAGTCGAGCTCCTACAATGAGCAGTTCTTC
-,TRBD2,TRBJ2-2,TRBV7-9,CASSLGLAGSGELFF,TGTGCCAGCAGCTTAGGCCTAGCGGGGTCCGGGGAGCTGTTTTTT
-,TRBD2,TRBJ2-5,TRBV5-5,CASGTGTSGGGETQYF,TGTGCCAGCGGCACAGGGACTAGCGGGGGTGGGGAGACCCAGTACTTC
-,TRBD1,TRBJ1-1,TRBV4-2,CASSLSGQANTEAFF,TGTGCCAGCAGCTTATCCGGACAGGCGAACACTGAAGCTTTCTTT
-,-,TRBJ2-3,TRBV30,CAWSVGTDTQYF,TGTGCCTGGAGTGTAGGGACAGATACGCAGTATTTT
-,-,TRBJ2-5,TRBV15,CATSKNREETQYF,TGTGCCACCAGCAAGAACAGGGAAGAGACCCAGTACTTC
-,-,TRBJ2-7,TRBV7-6,CASSLTGTASSYEQYF,TGTGCCAGCAGCCTAACCGGGACCGCGAGCTCCTACGAGCAGTACTTC
-,-,TRBJ2-3,TRBV7-9,CASSLETDTQYF,TGTGCCAGCAGCTTGGAAACAGATACGCAGTATTTT
-,-,TRBJ1-2,TRBV4-1,CASSQEGGGGYTF,TGCGCCAGCAGCCAAGAGGGTGGGGGTGGCTACACCTTC
-,-,TRBJ2-5,TRBV9,CASSVGHKETQYF,TGTGCCAGCAGCGTAGGACATAAAGAGACCCAGTACTTC
-,-,TRBJ1-4,TRBV2,CASSEERAGGEKLFF,TGTGCCAGCAGTGAAGAGAGGGCGGGAGGGGAAAAACTGTTTTTT
-,-,TRBJ2-3,TRBV2,CASSKSTDTQYF,TGTGCCAGCAGTAAGAGCACAGATACGCAGTATTTT
-,-,TRBJ2-1,TRBV5-1,CASSLASGVSEQFF,TGCGCCAGCAGCTTGGCTTCTGGGGTCAGTGAGCAGTTCTTC
-,-,TRBJ2-2,TRBV27,CASKSSLEVWDTGELFF,TGTGCCAGCAAATCAAGCTTGGAGGTTTGGGACACCGGGGAGCTGTTTTTT
-,TRBD2,TRBJ2-1,TRBV30,CAWSRGLAGGPRFF,TGTGCCTGGAGTCGCGGACTAGCGGGGGGGCCACGGTTCTTC
-,-,TRBJ2-7,TRBV25-1,CASSETGERIYEQYF,TGTGCCAGCAGTGAAACCGGGGAGAGGATCTACGAGCAGTACTTC
few,-,TRBJ1-1,TRBV5-1,CASSLGLLNTEAFF,TGCGCCAGCAGCTTGGGACTGCTGAACACTGAAGCTTTCTTT
-,-,TRBJ1-1,TRBV4-1,CASSQDKGSREGVTEAFF,TGCGCCAGCAGCCAAGATAAGGGGTCAAGGGAGGGAGTCACTGAAGCTTTCTTT
few,-,TRBJ1-3,TRBV19,CASSSFTGTRGNTIYF,TGTGCCAGTAGTTCCTTCACCGGGACACGTGGAAACACCATATATTTT
-,-,TRBJ1-3,TRBV11-2,CASSLPGNTIYF,TGTGCCAGCAGCTTACCTGGAAACACCATATATTTT
-,TRBD1,TRBJ2-2,TRBV11-2,CASSLDDRGTGELLF,TGTGCCAGCAGCTTAGACGACAGGGGCACCGGGGAGCTGCTTTTT
-,TRBD1,TRBJ1-1,TRBV5-5,CASSLKGTVNTEAFF,TGTGCCAGCAGCTTAAAGGGGACAGTGAACACTGAAGCTTTCTTT